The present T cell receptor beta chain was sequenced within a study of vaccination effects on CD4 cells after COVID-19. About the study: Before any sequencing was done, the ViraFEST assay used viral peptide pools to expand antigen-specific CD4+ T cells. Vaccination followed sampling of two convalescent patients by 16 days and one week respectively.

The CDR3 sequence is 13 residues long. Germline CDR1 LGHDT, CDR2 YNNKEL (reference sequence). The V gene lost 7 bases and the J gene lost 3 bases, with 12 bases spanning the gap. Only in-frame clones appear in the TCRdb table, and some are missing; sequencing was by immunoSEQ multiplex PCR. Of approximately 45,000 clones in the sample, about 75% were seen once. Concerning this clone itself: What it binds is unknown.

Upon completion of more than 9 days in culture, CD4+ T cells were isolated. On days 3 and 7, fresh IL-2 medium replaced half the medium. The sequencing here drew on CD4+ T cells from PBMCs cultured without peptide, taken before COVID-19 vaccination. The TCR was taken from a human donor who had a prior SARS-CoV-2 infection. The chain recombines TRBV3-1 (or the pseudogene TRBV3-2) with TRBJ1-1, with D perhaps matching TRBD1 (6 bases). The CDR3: CASTVQGYTEAFF. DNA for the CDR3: TGTGCCAGCACCGTACAGGGATACACTGAAGCTTTCTTT.